A single sample gave rise to the 20 T cell receptor beta chains below, sequenced in a study of cytomegalovirus exposure and HLA in healthy donors. Amplification used 60 Vbeta primers and 13 Jbeta primers. Measured with immunoSEQ multiplex PCR; TCRdb has only the in-frame clones, and not every one. Altogether 130,000 or so clones are present, approximately 86% being singletons, with the ten largest covering about 0.51%. The sequenced sample consisted of PBMCs. These receptors originate from a woman aged 40 to 50 in good health and CMV-seronegative.

The rearrangement joins TRBV10-3 to TRBJ2-7, with D possibly TRBD1 on 5 matching bases. The CDR3 runs 14 residues. V lost 1 base to trimming and J lost 0 bases, with 7 bases between them. Germline CDR1 and CDR2: ENHRY and SYGVKD. DNA of the CDR3: TGTGCCATCAGTGAGTTGGACACCTCCTACGAGCAGTACTTC. It is translated as CAISELDTSYEQYF.

This chain joins TRBV7-9 and TRBJ2-7, with TRBD2 matching 8 bases. CDR1 and CDR2 (germline): SEHNR, FQNEAQ (reference sequence). The CDR3 is 16 amino acids. Losses at the gene ends were 5 bases for V and 3 bases for J; bases not matched to a gene: 12. This CDR3 is CASSLWPGLGIYEQYF. DNA of the CDR3: TGTGCCAGCAGCCTGTGGCCGGGACTAGGGATCTACGAGCAGTACTTC.

The chain uses TRBV10-3 and TRBJ2-1; the match to TRBD2 covers 7 bases. Per the germline V gene, CDR1 is ENHRY and CDR2 is SYGVKD. Unmatched junction bases numbered 6, after V lost 6 bases and J lost 10 bases. This CDR3 comprises 12 residues. The CDR3 region has the DNA TGTGCCATCAGAAGGGACTACCTGGAGCAGTTCTTC. Translated, it gives CAIRRDYLEQFF.

CDR3 loop: CASSSPGETQYF. The CDR3 DNA follows: TGTGCCAGCAGTTCCCCTGGCGAGACCCAGTACTTC. This rearrangement joins TRBV6-1 to TRBJ2-5; D not certain. Trimming stripped 5 bases from V and 5 bases from J, with 9 bases between. The CDR3 extends over 12 amino acids. Germline lookup yields CDR1 MNHNS and CDR2 SASEGT.

This sequence joins TRBV27 and TRBJ2-7; D unclear. Germline CDR1 and CDR2: MNHEY and SMNVEV (reference sequence). Trimming took off 3 bases at V and 1 base at J, with 7 bases between the two ends. The CDR3 consists of 13 residues. Here the CDR3 DNA reads TGTGCCAGCAGTTTGAGTCCTTCCTACGAGCAGTACTTC. Encoded protein: CASSLSPSYEQYF.

The chain employs TRBV6-1 and TRBJ2-7, with 8 bases identical to TRBD2. The V and J ends lost 10 bases and 2 bases, in that order; junction bases with no gene match: 7. Germline V CDR1 and CDR2: MNHNS, SASEGT. CDR3 length: 13 amino acids. The CDR3 protein is CAIKLAAAYEQYF. The CDR3 DNA reads as TGTGCCATCAAACTAGCGGCAGCCTACGAGCAGTACTTC.

The chain joins TRBV10-3 to TRBJ1-6; tentative D call: TRBD1 (5 bases). The V and J ends lost 4 bases and 10 bases respectively, with 8 bases between them. Per the germline V gene, CDR1 is ENHRY and CDR2 is SYGVKD. The CDR3 runs 12 residues. As DNA, the CDR3 is TGTGCCATCAGTGTCGCAGGGTCACCCCTCCACTTT. Amino acid sequence: CAISVAGSPLHF.

The chain has TRBV30 and TRBJ1-4; 7 positions match TRBD1. This CDR3 has 16 amino acids. Germline-derived CDR1 and CDR2 are GTSNPN and SVGIG (reference sequence). The J segment lost 4 bases and the V segment lost 1 base, leaving 9 bases of the junction unmatched. In DNA form, the CDR3 reads TGTGCCTGGAGTGAAAGGGGGCGCGGGGTTAATGAAAAACTGTTTTTT. Translation: CAWSERGRGVNEKLFF.

The chain has TRBV7-9 and TRBJ2-1, with D possibly being TRBD1 (6 bases). V lost 5 bases, J lost 4 bases, and 15 bases lay in between. The CDR3 is made up of 15 amino acids. Germline values: CDR1 SEHNR, CDR2 FQNEAQ (reference sequence). The CDR3 loop is CASSLIRGAYNEQFF. As DNA, the CDR3 is TGTGCCAGCAGCCTGATCAGGGGTGCTTACAATGAGCAGTTCTTC.

The chain couples TRBV7-2 to TRBJ2-5, with D possibly being TRBD2 (6 bases). CDR1 and CDR2 (germline): SGHTA, FQGNSA. The CDR3 is made up of 16 amino acids. Trimming pared 3 bases from V and 1 base from J, leaving 15 bases between. The CDR3 region is CASSLLGGGLQETQYF. The CDR3 DNA reads TGTGCCAGCAGCTTGCTGGGGGGAGGCCTCCAAGAGACCCAGTACTTC. Supplemented by reference TRBV7-2 and TRBJ2-5, the full variable domain reads GAGVSQSPSNKVTEKGKDVELRCDPISGHTALYWYRQSLGQGLEFLIYFQGNSAPDKSGLPSDRFSAERTGGSVSTLTIQRTQQEDSAVYLCASSLLGGGLQETQYFGPGTRLLVL.

The rearrangement joins TRBV28 to TRBJ1-1; D possibly corresponds to TRBD1 (5 bases). V lost 3 bases and J lost 5, with 16 bases in between. Germline assignment: CDR1 MDHEN and CDR2 SYDVKM. The CDR3 covers 15 residues. The CDR3 is CASSLGGRGRTEAFF. CDR3 coding DNA: TGTGCCAGCAGTTTGGGTGGGAGGGGTAGGACTGAAGCTTTCTTT.

The V call is TRBV6-5, the J call TRBJ2-5; either TRBD1 or TRBD2 may supply D (5 bases each). The DNA end is a closer match to TRBJ2-7, so the J assignment may be wrong. CDR3 length equals 13 residues. The V gene's germline CDR1 is MNHEY and CDR2 SVGAGI. Here the CDR3 reads CASRPGGGYEQYF. The CDR3 DNA is TGTGCCAGCCGACCGGGTGGGGGCTACGAGCAGTACTTC.

The gene calls are TRBV28 and TRBJ2-3; 7 bases are a match to TRBD1. CDR1 is MDHEN and CDR2 is SYDVKM in the germline V gene. The CDR3 covers 16 residues. V gave up 9 bases and J gave up 5 bases; unmatched junction bases: 17. CDR3 bases: TGTGCCAGTAAAACCCCGGGGACAGCAGTAAAAGATACGCAGTATTTT. It translates to CASKTPGTAVKDTQYF.

V usage is TRBV2 and J usage is TRBJ2-5, with D hard to call. Looked up from germline, CDR1 is SNHLY and CDR2 is FYNNEI. The CDR3 sequence is 14 residues long. Trimming took 3 bases from V and 5 from J, leaving 13 bases between them. The CDR3 coding sequence is TGTGCCAGCAGTGAGGGCCGTCGTAGGGAGACCCAGTACTTC. It encodes CASSEGRRRETQYF.

This clone was seen only a few times. The rearrangement joins TRBV4-2 to TRBJ2-5; TRBD2 agrees at 9 bases. The CDR3 totals 15 residues. Looked up from germline, CDR1 is LGHNA and CDR2 is YNFKEQ. V dropped 2 bases and J dropped 11; count of bases not matched to a gene: 12. In nucleotides, the CDR3 is TGTGCCAGCAGCCAACTTTTAGCGGGAGCTGAGGAGCAGTACTTC. Encoded protein: CASSQLLAGAEEQYF.

The chain is built from TRBV4-2 and TRBJ2-2; no clear D. The CDR3 is made up of 18 amino acids. In germline, CDR1 is LGHNA, CDR2 YNFKEQ. Trimming took 4 bases from V and 4 from J, leaving 22 bases between them. The CDR3 nucleotides are TGTGCCAGCAGCCCCCAAGATCTTCGGGTATCGGGCACCGGGGAGCTGTTTTTT. Translated: CASSPQDLRVSGTGELFF.

V usage is TRBV28 and J usage is TRBJ1-6; D remains unclear. CDR1 and CDR2 from the germline V gene are MDHEN and SYDVKM. V gave up 6 bases and J gave up 7 bases, with 10 bases separating them. The CDR3 is made up of 13 amino acids. The DNA of the CDR3 is TGTGCCAGCAGGACGACACGGAATTCACCCCTCCACTTT. Its translation is CASRTTRNSPLHF.

The CDR3 here is CASSLLPRLAGSTDTQYF. Written as DNA, the CDR3 is TGTGCCAGCAGCTTACTCCCCAGACTAGCGGGGAGCACAGATACGCAGTATTTT. J is TRBJ2-3 and V is TRBV7-9, with 11 nucleotides matching TRBD2. This CDR3 is 18 amino acids long. Germline assignment: CDR1 SEHNR and CDR2 FQNEAQ (reference sequence). With 2 bases clipped from V and 0 bases from J, the junction kept 7 bases outside the gene matches. Filled out from reference TRBV7-9 and TRBJ2-3, the complete variable domain reads DTGVSQNPRHKITKRGQNVTFRCDPISEHNRLYWYRQTLGQGPEFLTYFQNEAQLEKSRLLSDRFSAERPKGSFSTLEIQRTEQGDSAMYLCASSLLPRLAGSTDTQYFGPGTRLTVL.

The chain couples TRBV5-4 to TRBJ2-5, with D possibly being TRBD1 (5 bases). Germline V lookup: CDR1 SGHNT, CDR2 YYREEE (reference sequence). Trimming removed 5 bases at V and 9 bases at J, with 17 bases between. This CDR3 spans 13 amino acids. CDR3 nucleotide sequence: TGTGCCAGCAGTAGCAGGGTGGATGAGGCCCAGTACTTC. As protein: CASSSRVDEAQYF.

J is TRBJ1-2 and V is TRBV10-3; 8 bases fit TRBD1. The germline gives CDR1 ENHRY, CDR2 SYGVKD. Losses at the gene ends were 0 bases for V and 6 bases for J; bases not matched to a gene: 6. CDR3 length equals 15 residues. The CDR3 DNA is TGTGCCATCAGTGAGTCGGTACAGGGGGACCATGGCTACACCTTC. This encodes CAISESVQGDHGYTF.